These T cell receptor beta chains were read from a single sample in a study of shared clonotypes between healthy human individuals. The table came from immunoSEQ multiplex PCR; TCRdb's copy has only in-frame clones and leaves some out. Among 2 million to 2.5 million clones, 85% to 95% were seen once, and the ten largest hold 0.39%. Sequencing was done on a sample of naive CD4+ T cells from PBMCs. The receptors were sampled from a man in his late teens or twenties in good health. Some clones in this sample may be carry-over from other donors' samples. Each CDR3 is given with its conserved first and last residue. D genes are given only for firm matches. The listing skips clone size in some rows; elsewhere it reads once, few, many or a size class.

clone_size	v_call	d_call	j_call	cdr3_aa	cdr3_nt
once	TRBV28	.	TRBJ2-7	CASAKGDIYEQYF	TGTGCCAGCGCGAAGGGGGACATCTACGAGCAGTACTTC
.	TRBV6-6	.	TRBJ2-7	CASSYSQRGEQYF	TGTGCCAGCAGTTACTCCCAGCGTGGCGAGCAGTACTTC
.	TRBV29-1	TRBD2	TRBJ2-5	CSVGGLAKETQYF	TGCAGCGTTGGGGGACTAGCCAAAGAGACCCAGTACTTC
.	TRBV19	.	TRBJ1-1	CASSIVGGMQAEAFF	TGTGCCAGTAGTATAGTTGGGGGGATGCAAGCTGAAGCTTTCTTT
.	TRBV15	.	TRBJ1-5	CATRESLGNQPQHF	TGTGCCACCAGGGAGTCCCTGGGGAATCAGCCCCAGCATTTT
.	TRBV18	TRBD1	TRBJ1-3	CASSPIAQGAGNTIYF	TGTGCCAGCTCACCAATCGCGCAGGGGGCTGGAAACACCATATATTTT
.	TRBV7-2	.	TRBJ2-3	CASSNGPSGITDTQYF	TGTGCCAGCAGTAACGGGCCCTCAGGGATCACAGATACGCAGTATTTT
.	TRBV7-3	.	TRBJ2-5	CASSLTGGRPGETQYF	TGTGCCAGCAGCTTAACGGGCGGGCGTCCAGGAGAGACCCAGTACTTC
.	TRBV28	.	TRBJ2-3	CASRGPGVDTQYF	TGTGCCAGCCGGGGGCCCGGCGTTGATACGCAGTATTTT
.	TRBV13	.	TRBJ1-1	CASSQTAPYAKNTEAFF	TGTGCCAGCAGCCAAACGGCCCCATACGCGAAAAACACTGAAGCTTTCTTT
.	TRBV7-2	.	TRBJ2-7	CASSSKRENSYEQYF	TGTGCCAGCAGTTCAAAGCGCGAAAACTCCTACGAGCAGTACTTC
.	TRBV9	TRBD2	TRBJ2-1	CASSAGTSGDYNEQFF	TGTGCCAGCAGCGCCGGGACTAGCGGGGACTACAATGAGCAGTTCTTC
.	TRBV5-6	.	TRBJ2-1	CASSPEPGGNEQFF	TGTGCCAGCAGCCCCGAGCCCGGGGGCAATGAGCAGTTCTTC
.	TRBV7-2	.	TRBJ2-5	CASSLVSSRGAQYF	TGTGCCAGCAGCTTAGTGTCTAGCAGAGGGGCCCAGTACTTC
.	TRBV7-2	.	TRBJ1-4	CASSLVLTNEKLFF	TGTGCCAGCAGCTTAGTGCTTACTAATGAAAAACTGTTTTTT
.	TRBV6-1	.	TRBJ2-3	CASIAAGNTDTQYF	TGTGCCAGCATAGCGGCGGGAAACACAGATACGCAGTATTTT
.	TRBV6-5	.	TRBJ1-5	CASSLDGNQPQHF	TGTGCCAGCAGCCTAGATGGCAATCAGCCCCAGCATTTT
once	TRBV6-6	.	TRBJ1-1	CASSYLSWDTEAFF	TGTGCCAGCAGTTACTTGTCCTGGGACACTGAAGCTTTCTTT
once	TRBV11-2	TRBD1	TRBJ1-2	CASRGQGAPSYGYTF	TGTGCCAGCAGGGGACAGGGGGCGCCCAGCTATGGCTACACCTTC
.	TRBV6-6	TRBD2	TRBJ2-7	CASRGSGSGSYEQYF	TGTGCCAGCAGGGGTAGCGGGAGTGGCTCCTACGAGCAGTACTTC
.	TRBV9	.	TRBJ1-1	CASSPRTANTEAFF	TGTGCCAGCAGCCCTCGGACAGCCAACACTGAAGCTTTCTTT